This T cell receptor beta chain derives from a study of vaccination effects on CD4 cells after COVID-19. The wider study: Roughly 2.1 million PBMC were seeded per well and grown in the presence of 9 to 10 IU/ml IL-2 and about 10 ug/ml peptides.

The data were produced by immunoSEQ multiplex PCR, yet TCRdb's version contains in-frame clones alone and is incomplete. The repertoire holds approximately 74,000 clones, less than 75% seen once, with 2% to 3% in the top ten. Germline V gene lookup returns CDR1 SGHRS and CDR2 YFSETQ. Between the trimmed V and J ends, which lost 0 bases and 0 bases, there was a span of 5 bases. The CDR3 contains 14 residues. As to this clone: Its antigen remains unknown.

The culture ran for nine to ten days, and then CD4+ T cells were isolated. The cohort was immunized with two doses of either the BNT162b2 or mRNA-1273 vaccine. Vaccinated participants had no history of SARS-CoV-2 infection and tested negative for nucleocapsid antibodies. IL-2 medium supplanted half the medium on days 3 and 7. General observations from the study: Small numbers of convalescent patients limited the study. It also lacked early post-infection timepoints.

The sample was CD4+ T cells from PBMCs cultured without peptide, taken after COVID-19 vaccination. The chain uses TRBV5-1 and TRBJ2-3, with D unresolved. This TCR was sampled from a human donor who received a COVID-19 vaccine. CDR3 amino acids: CASSLGTSTDTQYF. CDR3 nucleotide sequence: TGCGCCAGCAGCTTGGGTACTAGCACAGATACGCAGTATTTT. Variable domain in full (rest from reference TRBV5-1 and TRBJ2-3): KAGVTQTPRYLIKTRGQQVTLSCSPISGHRSVSWYQQTPGQGLQFLFEYFSETQRNKGNFPGRFSGRQFSNSRSEMNVSTLELGDSALYLCASSLGTSTDTQYFGPGTRLTVL.